These 32 T cell receptor beta chains were sequenced from one sample in a study of monozygotic twins with inflammatory bowel disease. TCRdb reprocessed the 5' RACE reads, keeping one entry per CDR3 protein, no DNA. Recorded for this sample: fewer than 400,000 distinct CDR3 sequences. The sequenced sample consisted of blood. The receptors shown here come from a human donor with ulcerative colitis or Crohn's disease, or a healthy co-twin of an affected twin (not recorded which).

V gene TRBV27 combines with J gene TRBJ1-1. The CDR3 has 15 residues. Germline V gives CDR1 MNHEY, CDR2 SMNVEV (reference sequence). This CDR3 is CASSLLATMNTEAFF.

The rearrangement uses TRBV5-4 and TRBJ2-1; there is no DNA to check the TCRdb D call of TRBD1. This CDR3 region has 13 residues. Germline-derived CDR1 and CDR2 are SGHNT and YYREEE (reference sequence). The CDR3 sequence is CASSSREPNEQFF.

The chain combines TRBV12-3 or TRBV12-4 with TRBJ1-3; lacking DNA, the TRBD1 call made by TCRdb goes unchecked. CDR3 size: 14 residues. This CDR3 reads CASSLGGTGNTIYF.

The V call is TRBV5-4, the J call TRBJ2-2. The CDR3 length is 14 residues. Germline CDR1 is SGHNT and CDR2 is YYREEE (reference sequence). The CDR3 sequence: CASSLYSNTGELFF. Together with reference TRBV5-4 and TRBJ2-2, the CDR3 gives the full variable domain: ETGVTQSPTHLIKTRGQQVTLRCSSQSGHNTVSWYQQALGQGPQFIFQYYREEENGRGNFPPRFSGLQFPNYSSELNVNALELDDSALYLCASSLYSNTGELFFGEGSRLTVL.

V and J are TRBV5-1 and TRBJ2-1; with no DNA, the TCRdb D assignment of TRBD2 cannot be verified. Germline CDR1 is SGHRS and CDR2 is YFSETQ. This CDR3 spans 16 amino acids. CDR3 residues: CASSLSGTRRGDEQFF.

The gene calls are TRBV6-2 or TRBV6-3 and TRBJ1-5; the TCRdb D gene call, TRBD1, has no DNA to confirm it. This CDR3 is 15 amino acids long. The germline CDR1 and CDR2 sequences are MNHEY and SVGEGT. The CDR3 reads CASSYSGGLRQPQHF.

The V call is TRBV12-3 or TRBV12-4, the J call TRBJ2-3; TCRdb lists TRBD1, though no DNA is available to test this call. This CDR3 has 16 residues. The CDR3 is CASSDGQRGATDTQYF.

The chain couples TRBV12-3 or TRBV12-4 to TRBJ2-6. The CDR3 has 18 amino acids. The CDR3 reads CASSSSGRPSTGANVLTF.

The rearrangement joins TRBV6-5 to TRBJ2-3; TCRdb calls TRBD1, which cannot be checked without DNA. The CDR3 runs to 14 residues. The germline gives CDR1 MNHEY, CDR2 SVGAGI. CDR3 sequence: CASSSGRGSDTQYF.

The rearrangement uses TRBV19 and TRBJ2-2. CDR3 length: 15 amino acids. The germline CDR1 and CDR2 sequences are LNHDA and SQIVND (reference sequence). This CDR3 is CASRTLKVNTGELFF.

The J gene is TRBJ2-1, the V gene TRBV14. The CDR3 contains 16 residues. The V gene's germline CDR1 is SGHDN and CDR2 FVKESK. The CDR3: CASSQAATSSYNEQFF.

The V call is TRBV10-2, the J call TRBJ2-5; the D call from TCRdb, TRBD1, cannot be confirmed without DNA. This CDR3 has 12 residues. Germline lookup yields CDR1 WSHSY and CDR2 SAAADI. The CDR3 reads CASRHTGGTQYF.

The CDR3 loop is CASSRSWDRGSYEQYF. This chain links TRBV9 with TRBJ2-7; lacking DNA, the TRBD1 call made by TCRdb goes unchecked. The CDR3 runs 16 residues. Germline values: CDR1 SGDLS, CDR2 YYNGEE.

The chain couples TRBV10-3 to TRBJ2-1. From germline, CDR1 is ENHRY and CDR2 SYGVKD. The CDR3 totals 14 residues. This chain's CDR3 is CAISDGRPYNEQFF.

V gene TRBV21-1 combines with J gene TRBJ2-3; TCRdb returns TRBD1, unconfirmable since there is no DNA. TRBV21-1 constitutes a pseudogene. This CDR3 region has 15 residues. The CDR3 loop is CASSKVFPGRDTQYF.

This chain joins TRBV7-9 and TRBJ2-3; TCRdb's D call of TRBD1 is untestable without DNA. CDR1 and CDR2 (germline): SEHNR, FQNEAQ (reference sequence). The CDR3 contains 14 residues. The CDR3 protein is CASSPERGGQTQYF. The full variable domain, in which reference TRBV7-9 and TRBJ2-3 provide the parts outside the CDR3, is DTGVSQNPRHKITKRGQNVTFRCDPISEHNRLYWYRQTLGQGPEFLTYFQNEAQLEKSRLLSDRFSAERPKGSFSTLEIQRTEQGDSAMYLCASSPERGGQTQYFGPGTRLTVL.

J is TRBJ1-6 and V is TRBV4-3. From germline, CDR1 is LGHNA and CDR2 YSLEER. The CDR3 covers 15 residues. CDR3: CASSQDVTTLSPLHF.

The chain links TRBV18 to TRBJ2-6; lacking DNA, the TRBD1 call made by TCRdb goes unchecked. The CDR3 has 18 amino acids. Looked up from germline, CDR1 is KGHSH and CDR2 is LQKENI. The CDR3: CASSTGGGKVVGANVLTF.

The gene calls are TRBV20-1 and TRBJ2-5. CDR1 and CDR2 from the germline V gene are DFQATT and SNEGSKA (reference sequence). The CDR3 runs 13 residues. This chain's CDR3 is CSARVLAQETQYF.

The rearrangement joins TRBV20-1 to TRBJ2-3; TCRdb lists TRBD2, though no DNA is available to test this call. The CDR3 is 13 residues long. Germline lookup yields CDR1 DFQATT and CDR2 SNEGSKA (reference sequence). The CDR3 loop is CSARDPSGRLQYF.

The rearrangement links TRBV6-1 to TRBJ2-5; TCRdb reports TRBD1, a call that lacks DNA to check it against. The CDR3 has 15 residues. The germline V gene encodes CDR1 MNHNS and CDR2 SASEGT. CDR3 sequence reads: CASRRGGTGIETQYF.

The chain carries TRBV6-2 or TRBV6-3 and TRBJ2-1; absent DNA, TCRdb's TRBD2 call cannot be checked. Germline V gene sequence: CDR1 MNHEY, CDR2 SVGEGT. The CDR3 consists of 15 residues. CDR3 region: CASSYGREIDNEQFF.

The chain has TRBV20-1 and TRBJ2-1; TCRdb reports TRBD2, a call that lacks DNA to check it against. The CDR3 is made up of 14 amino acids. Germline V gene data show CDR1 as DFQATT and CDR2 as SNEGSKA (reference sequence). The CDR3 sequence is CSAVIAGGPVEQFF.

The chain carries TRBV2 and TRBJ2-2; TCRdb selects TRBD1, and the lack of DNA leaves this call unchecked. Germline CDR1 is SNHLY and CDR2 is FYNNEI. This CDR3 has 15 residues. This CDR3 reads CASIKEGAGTGELFF. Filled out from reference TRBV2 and TRBJ2-2, the complete variable domain reads EPEVTQTPSHQVTQMGQEVILRCVPISNHLYFYWYRQILGQKVEFLVSFYNNEISEKSEIFDDQFSVERPDGSNFTLKIRSTKLEDSAMYFCASIKEGAGTGELFFGEGSRLTVL.

The chain joins TRBV6-2 or TRBV6-3 to TRBJ1-5. Germline V gene data show CDR1 as MNHEY and CDR2 as SVGEGT. This CDR3 is 15 amino acids long. The CDR3 loop reads CASRRFGVSNQPQHF.

The chain links TRBV3-1 to TRBJ1-2; TCRdb's D call, TRBD1, is unchecked because there is no DNA. Germline CDR1 and CDR2: LGHDT and YNNKEL (reference sequence). The length of the CDR3 is 14 residues. CDR3 sequence: CASRQRGAMEGYTF. Drawing the rest from reference TRBV3-1 and TRBJ1-2, the complete variable domain is DTAVSQTPKYLVTQMGNDKSIKCEQNLGHDTMYWYKQDSKKFLKIMFSYNNKELIINETVPNRFSPKSPDKAHLNLHINSLELGDSAVYFCASRQRGAMEGYTFGSGTRLTVV.

This sequence joins TRBV12-3 or TRBV12-4 and TRBJ1-1. The CDR3 is made up of 14 amino acids. This CDR3 reads CASSQQSSNTEAFF.

The CDR3: CASSLIDPSTDTQYF. V is TRBV27 and J is TRBJ2-3. Germline CDR1 and CDR2: MNHEY and SMNVEV (reference sequence). This CDR3 contains 15 residues.

The chain links TRBV24-1 to TRBJ1-2. The CDR3 sequence is 14 residues long. Germline V gene data show CDR1 as KGHDR and CDR2 as SFDVKD. This CDR3 is CATSDSTMGYGYTF.

The V and J genes are TRBV5-1 and TRBJ2-7; TCRdb proposes TRBD1, but this gene call is untestable without DNA. The CDR3 spans 16 residues. Looked up from germline, CDR1 is SGHRS and CDR2 is YFSETQ. CDR3 amino acids: CASSLAVSGGIGEQYF.

V gene TRBV7-2 combines with J gene TRBJ2-1. This CDR3 contains 15 residues. Germline assignment: CDR1 SGHTA and CDR2 FQGNSA. CDR3 region: CASSPEGSLLGEQFF.

CDR3 amino acids: CASRTTGLSPYEQYF. This chain links TRBV28 with TRBJ2-7; TCRdb lists TRBD1, though no DNA is available to test this call. Germline V lookup: CDR1 MDHEN, CDR2 SYDVKM. The CDR3 runs to 15 residues.